These 29 T cell receptor beta chains originate from one sample sequenced in a study of molecular identifiers for immune sequencing clone quantification. In TCRdb, the PCR reads were re-called with MiXCR into one record per CDR3 protein. The sample consists of about half a million distinct CDR3 sequences, 20% to 25% of them appearing once. The sequencing sample was made of naive CD8+ T cells from blood, with Jurkat cell RNA spiked in. Documented subset: FACS-sorted CD8+CD4-CCR7+CD45RA+ naive T cells. The receptor set was obtained from a human donor in good health. Some libraries in this study had Jurkat cell RNA spiked in.

This clonotype occurred many times. The chain has TRBV12-3 or TRBV12-4 and TRBJ1-4; 8 positions agree with TRBD1. This CDR3 comprises 14 residues. Trimming cost V 5 bases and J 8 bases; bases outside gene matches: 7. Here the CDR3 DNA reads TGTGCCAGCAGTGTACAGGGGGAACGAGAAAAACTGTTTTTT. Its translation is CASSVQGEREKLFF.

The CDR3 DNA is TGTGCCAGCAGCTCCCTGGGGCCCAGGGTCAATCAGCCCCAGCATTTT. It encodes CASSSLGPRVNQPQHF. The chain is built from TRBV12-3 or TRBV12-4 and TRBJ1-5, with D perhaps matching TRBD1 (5 bases). The CDR3 runs to 16 residues. Trimming took 6 bases from V and 3 from J, leaving 18 bases between them.

This clonotype was recorded a few times. This rearrangement joins TRBV25-1 to TRBJ2-5; 9 bases align to TRBD1. The CDR3 runs to 16 residues. The junction had 9 bases not matched to a gene; V was cut back by 6 bases and J by 1 base. In germline, CDR1 is MGHDK, CDR2 SYGVNS. The CDR3 DNA follows: TGTGCCAGCAGCAATGGGGGGACAGGGCTCCAAGAGACCCAGTACTTC. This codes for CASSNGGTGLQETQYF. Based on the CDR3 plus reference TRBV25-1 and TRBJ2-5, the full variable domain is EADIYQTPRYLVIGTGKKITLECSQTMGHDKMYWYQQDPGMELHLIHYSYGVNSTEKGDLSSESTVSRIRTEHFPLTLESARPSHTSQYLCASSNGGTGLQETQYFGPGTRLLVL.

Many counts were recorded for this clonotype. The chain is built from TRBV5-6 and TRBJ2-7; the D is unclear. This CDR3 contains 13 residues. CDR1 is SGHDT and CDR2 is YYEEEE in the germline V gene. The ends were cut back, 1 base at V and 3 bases at J, with 8 bases in the middle. The CDR3 DNA reads TGTGCCAGCAGCTTGAGTGGGGTCTACGAGCAGTACTTC. Its translation is CASSLSGVYEQYF.

This clonotype was seen a handful of times. This chain connects TRBV29-1 to TRBJ2-1; D perhaps matches TRBD2 (5 bases). The ends were cut back, 3 bases at V and 1 base at J, with 16 bases in the middle. The V gene's germline CDR1 is SQVTM and CDR2 ANQGSEA. CDR3 size: 16 residues. This CDR3 reads CSVEIVRTSSYNEQFF. CDR3 bases: TGCAGCGTTGAGATCGTAAGGACTTCTTCCTACAATGAGCAGTTCTTC.

The V gene is TRBV5-6, the J gene TRBJ1-2, with 8 bases fitting TRBD1. Germline-derived CDR1 and CDR2 are SGHDT and YYEEEE. With V trimmed by 4 bases and J by 4 bases, 9 bases remained unmatched. The CDR3 totals 15 residues. The CDR3 sequence is CASSQRGTGGYGYTF. The CDR3 nucleotides are TGTGCCAGCAGCCAACGAGGGACAGGAGGCTATGGCTACACCTTC.

This chain connects TRBV7-2 to TRBJ1-1; 7 positions agree with TRBD1. V gave up 5 bases and J gave up 5 bases; unmatched junction bases: 14. This CDR3 contains 16 residues. Per germline, CDR1 SGHTA and CDR2 FQGNSA. The CDR3 DNA follows: TGTGCCAGCAGCCCGACGGCAGGGGGGCTGAGGACTGAAGCTTTCTTT. This sequence encodes CASSPTAGGLRTEAFF.

This clonotype came up a few times. The rearrangement uses TRBV2 and TRBJ2-2, with D perhaps TRBD1 (6 bases). Trimming removed 6 bases from V and 4 bases from J, with 18 bases in between. Germline lookup yields CDR1 SNHLY and CDR2 FYNNEI. This CDR3 spans 16 amino acids. CDR3 protein: CASRPTGFGGTGELFF. In DNA form, the CDR3 reads TGTGCCAGCAGGCCTACAGGGTTTGGGGGCACCGGGGAGCTGTTTTTT.

V is TRBV7-9 and J is TRBJ2-1; D ambiguous. This CDR3 has 15 amino acids. V was cut by 4 bases and J by 3 bases, with 13 bases left in between. CDR1 and CDR2 (germline): SEHNR, FQNEAQ (reference sequence). DNA for the CDR3: TGTGCCAGCAGCTCGCCCCGGACCGTCTACAATGAGCAGTTCTTC. This encodes CASSSPRTVYNEQFF.

This clonotype has a count of ten or more. The chain is built from TRBV4-3 and TRBJ1-6; possibly TRBD1 for D (6 bases). Germline V CDR1 and CDR2: LGHNA, YSLEER. This CDR3 region has 15 residues. Trimming removed 4 bases from V and 8 bases from J, with 15 bases in between. In nucleotides, the CDR3 is TGCGCCAGCAGCCTGGTCAAGGACAGCGATTCACCCCTCCACTTT. It is translated as CASSLVKDSDSPLHF.

In this sample, this clonotype turned up a few times. V and J are TRBV13 and TRBJ2-2; D is undetermined. Looked up from germline, CDR1 is PRHDT and CDR2 is FYEKMQ (reference sequence). Deletions cut 8 bases from V and 7 bases from J, with 8 bases between. The CDR3 spans 11 residues. Here the CDR3 reads CASGRYGELFF. In nucleotides, the CDR3 is TGTGCCAGCGGTCGGTACGGGGAGCTGTTTTTT.

This clonotype has a single count. This may be a read error: a much more frequent sequence differs by one nucleotide. V gene TRBV12-5 combines with J gene TRBJ2-3; 7 bases match TRBD1. The CDR3 totals 17 residues. Germline CDR1 LGHNT, CDR2 FRNRAP. The CDR3 sequence: CASGHDPGQSSTDTRYF. CDR3 nucleotides: TGTGCTAGTGGACACGATCCGGGACAGAGTAGCACAGATACGCGGTATTTT.

The table lists this clonotype with many counts. V is TRBV15 and J is TRBJ2-3, with TRBD2 matching 9 bases. After removal of 5 bases from V and 0 bases from J, the junction contained 9 bases not matched to a gene. The germline gives CDR1 LNHNV, CDR2 YYDKDF (reference sequence). The CDR3 is 17 residues long. CDR3 in amino acids: CATSGWTSEASTDTQYF. The CDR3 DNA is TGTGCCACCAGCGGATGGACTAGCGAAGCTAGCACAGATACGCAGTATTTT.

This clonotype was seen ten or more times. CDR3 residues: CASRVTTRGQETQYF. Written as DNA, the CDR3 is TGTGCCAGTAGAGTGACAACGAGGGGCCAAGAGACCCAGTACTTC. J is TRBJ2-5 and V is TRBV19, with D perhaps matching TRBD1 or TRBD2 (5 bases each). The V gene's germline CDR1 is LNHDA and CDR2 SQIVND (reference sequence). V was pared by 6 bases and J by 1 base, with 15 bases between. The CDR3 length is 15 residues. Full variable domain (remainder filled in from reference TRBV19 and TRBJ2-5): DGGITQSPKYLFRKEGQNVTLSCEQNLNHDAMYWYRQDPGQGLRLIYYSQIVNDFQKGDIAEGYSVSREKKESFPLTVTSAQKNPTAFYLCASRVTTRGQETQYFGPGTRLLVL.

This clonotype was counted at least ten times. J is TRBJ2-7 and V is TRBV6-5; 9 nucleotides line up with TRBD1. The CDR3 runs to 14 residues. Germline loops: CDR1 MNHEY, CDR2 SVGAGI. Losses at the gene ends were 2 bases for V and 2 bases for J; bases not matched to a gene: 1. In DNA, the CDR3 is TGTGCCAGCAGTTACGGACAGGGGACCTACGAGCAGTACTTC. Its translation: CASSYGQGTYEQYF.

This clonotype was counted ten times or more. The chain joins TRBV9 to TRBJ2-3; TRBD2 agrees at 8 bases. The CDR3 sequence is 16 residues long. The trim removed 0 bases at V and 3 bases at J, leaving 6 bases unmatched. CDR1 SGDLS and CDR2 YYNGEE come from the germline V gene. The CDR3 protein is CASSVAAGDLTDTQYF. For the CDR3, the DNA is TGTGCCAGCAGCGTAGCAGCGGGAGATTTGACAGATACGCAGTATTTT.

Comments on this clonotype: A clone one base away is much larger, so this may be a read error. The chain uses TRBV29-1 and TRBJ2-3; perhaps D is TRBD1 or TRBD2 (5 bases each). The CDR3 is 17 amino acids. Germline CDR1 SQVTM, CDR2 ANQGSEA. V was trimmed by 3 bases and J by 6 bases, leaving 25 bases between them. CDR3 protein: CSVERDGSQTPGDTQYF. In DNA form, the CDR3 reads TGCAGCGTTGAGAGGGACGGTTCACAAACCCCAGGGGATACGCAGTATTTT.

The chain recombines TRBV24-1 with TRBJ2-2, with a possible D match to TRBD2 (5 bases). The CDR3 sequence is 14 residues long. Germline assignment: CDR1 KGHDR and CDR2 SFDVKD. The V end lost 4 bases, the J end lost 2 bases, and 7 bases lay between the germline ends. DNA of the CDR3: TGTGCCACCAGTGACCGGACTAACACCGGGGAGCTGTTTTTT. The encoded protein is CATSDRTNTGELFF.

This clonotype has only a few counts. This rearrangement joins TRBV19 to TRBJ2-5, with 9 nucleotides matching TRBD1. The V gene end was trimmed by 1 base and the J gene end by 2 bases; junction bases not matched to a gene: 2. The germline CDR1 and CDR2 sequences are LNHDA and SQIVND (reference sequence). The CDR3 runs to 15 residues. This CDR3 reads CASSIVGQGQETQYF. In nucleotides, the CDR3 is TGTGCCAGTAGTATAGTTGGACAGGGGCAAGAGACCCAGTACTTC.

The chain couples TRBV5-1 to TRBJ2-5; 8 bases agree with TRBD2. Germline CDR1 SGHRS, CDR2 YFSETQ. V shed 7 bases, J shed 0 bases, and the junction held 8 bases outside the gene matches. This CDR3 region has 15 residues. In DNA form, the CDR3 reads TGCGCCAGCTCAAGTAGCGGGACGTACCAAGAGACCCAGTACTTC. Residues: CASSSSGTYQETQYF.

At least ten counts were recorded for this clonotype. CDR3 sequence (DNA): TGTGCCAGCAGTTCGAGTACTAGCGGACCCACAGATACGCAGTATTTT. Amino acid sequence: CASSSSTSGPTDTQYF. The chain links TRBV28 to TRBJ2-3; TRBD2 agrees at 8 bases. The CDR3 has 16 amino acids. The ends lost 4 bases at V and 2 bases at J; junction bases unmatched: 8. Per the germline V gene, CDR1 is MDHEN and CDR2 is SYDVKM.

This clonotype was counted ten times or more. This chain joins TRBV7-2 and TRBJ2-3, with a possible D match to TRBD2 (5 bases). Germline-derived CDR1 and CDR2 are SGHTA and FQGNSA. The V end was cut by 0 bases, the J end by 1 base, with 11 bases between. The CDR3 loop spans 16 amino acids. CDR3 in amino acids: CASSLAYRDGTDTQYF. CDR3 bases: TGTGCCAGCAGCTTAGCGTATCGGGATGGCACAGATACGCAGTATTTT. Variable domain in full (rest from reference TRBV7-2 and TRBJ2-3): GAGVSQSPSNKVTEKGKDVELRCDPISGHTALYWYRQSLGQGLEFLIYFQGNSAPDKSGLPSDRFSAERTGGSVSTLTIQRTQQEDSAVYLCASSLAYRDGTDTQYFGPGTRLTVL.

The chain uses TRBV11-2 and TRBJ1-4, with unresolved D. Trimming stripped 8 bases from V and 4 bases from J, with 8 bases between. Per the germline V gene, CDR1 is SGHAT and CDR2 is FQNNGV. The CDR3 totals 12 residues. In DNA form, the CDR3 reads TGTGCCAGCCGCGGGATTAATGAAAAACTGTTTTTT. Amino acids: CASRGINEKLFF.

This clonotype has a count of ten or more. The chain joins TRBV20-1 to TRBJ2-2; weak D call: TRBD2 (6 bases). V was clipped by 0 bases and J by 1 base, with 9 bases between them. This CDR3 region has 15 residues. Germline V lookup: CDR1 DFQATT, CDR2 SNEGSKA (reference sequence). This CDR3 is CSAREGGRNTGELFF. In nucleotides, the CDR3 is TGCAGTGCTAGAGAAGGAGGGAGGAACACCGGGGAGCTGTTTTTT.

This clonotype was seen a few times. This chain links TRBV12-3 or TRBV12-4 with TRBJ2-5; possible D gene TRBD1, 6 bases. Between the trimmed V and J ends, which lost 3 bases and 3 bases, there was a span of 11 bases. The CDR3 length is 14 residues. Here the CDR3 reads CASSLGDKEETQYF. CDR3 nucleotides: TGTGCCAGCAGTTTGGGGGACAAAGAAGAGACCCAGTACTTC.

The chain links TRBV10-2 to TRBJ2-2; 10 nucleotides match TRBD1. From germline, CDR1 is WSHSY and CDR2 SAAADI. The length of the CDR3 is 16 residues. Germline trimming cut 6 bases from V and 5 bases from J; bases unmatched to any gene: 9. In DNA, the CDR3 is TGCGCCAGCAGCGAAGACAGGGGGCGAGATACCGGGGAGCTGTTTTTT. This encodes CASSEDRGRDTGELFF.

This clonotype has just a few counts. This rearrangement joins TRBV20-1 to TRBJ2-7; 7 positions match TRBD2. CDR1 and CDR2 (germline): DFQATT, SNEGSKA (reference sequence). The CDR3 is 14 amino acids. V was pared by 4 bases and J by 3 bases, with 9 bases of the junction left unmatched. CDR3 loop: CSANSLAGGYEQYF. Written as DNA, the CDR3 is TGCAGTGCTAACTCCTTAGCGGGCGGCTACGAGCAGTACTTC.

Ten or more counts support this clonotype. The chain carries TRBV7-9 and TRBJ1-4; D call uncertain. Trimming removed 5 bases from V and 4 bases from J, with 14 bases in between. CDR1 is SEHNR, CDR2 FQNEAQ, per germline (reference sequence). This CDR3 is built from 15 residues. CDR3 region: CASSLPTGYNEKLFF. Here the CDR3 DNA reads TGTGCCAGCAGCCTCCCGACGGGATATAATGAAAAACTGTTTTTT.

Concerning this clonotype itself: This may be a read error, as it is one base from a much larger clone. As the CDR3 is not closed by the conserved phenylalanine or tryptophan, this likely results from a read error. The chain uses TRBV6-6 and TRBJ2-3; weak D call: TRBD2 (6 bases). Germline values: CDR1 MNHNY, CDR2 SVGAGI (reference sequence). V lost 1 base to trimming and J lost 4 bases, with 18 bases between them. The CDR3 totals 17 residues. The CDR3 sequence is CASSYLKAGMRPDTQYL. CDR3 nucleotide sequence: TGTGCCAGCAGTTACTTAAAGGCGGGAATGAGGCCAGATACGCAGTATCTT.